These 27 T cell receptor beta chains originate from one sample sequenced in a study of PD-1 blockade in mismatch repair-deficient tumors. Repertoires were generated with immunoSEQ multiplex PCR, while TCRdb's copy carries only in-frame clones and drops some. The sample holds under 150,000 clones, about 88% seen once. Sample: peripheral blood, taken 44 weeks after starting pembrolizumab. These receptors were obtained from an adult with mismatch repair-deficient cancer.

As for this clone: A read error may produce the germline difference seen at one junction end. This chain joins TRBV30 and TRBJ1-1; TRBD1 might be the D (6 bases). Germline CDR1 is GTSNPN and CDR2 is SVGIG (reference sequence). This CDR3 has 12 residues. The CDR3 reads CAWSYRVPGLNF. In nucleotides, the CDR3 is TGTGCCTGGAGTTACAGGGTTCCCGGGTTGAACTTT.

The rearrangement uses TRBV5-6 and TRBJ1-2, with 10 bases aligning to TRBD1. The germline V gene has CDR1 SGHDT and CDR2 YYEEEE. The CDR3 has 16 residues. The V gene end was trimmed by 5 bases and the J gene end by 3 bases; junction bases not matched to a gene: 10. Here the CDR3 DNA reads TGTGCCAGCAGACCCGGGGACAGGGGTGACTACTATGGCTACACCTTC. Amino acids: CASRPGDRGDYYGYTF.

The chain has TRBV6-6 and TRBJ1-4; no clear D. The CDR3 has 13 amino acids. In germline, CDR1 is MNHNY, CDR2 SVGAGI (reference sequence). Trimming took off 2 bases at V and 8 bases at J, with 9 bases between the two ends. For the CDR3, the DNA is TGTGCCAGCAGTTACACCAGCCGGGAAAAACTGTTTTTT. Amino acids: CASSYTSREKLFF.

The chain combines TRBV19 with TRBJ1-2, with D hard to call. V gave up 4 bases and J gave up 4 bases, with 10 bases separating them. The CDR3 totals 13 residues. The germline CDR1 and CDR2 sequences are LNHDA and SQIVND (reference sequence). CDR3 bases: TGTGCCAGTAGTACCCCACTCTTCTATGGCTACACCTTC. It is translated as CASSTPLFYGYTF.

This rearrangement joins TRBV19 to TRBJ2-1; D is ambiguous. Trimming took off 3 bases at V and 0 bases at J, with 9 bases between the two ends. This CDR3 region has 15 residues. Looked up from germline, CDR1 is LNHDA and CDR2 is SQIVND (reference sequence). This CDR3 reads CASSMTKSSYNEQFF. The CDR3 DNA reads as TGTGCCAGTAGTATGACCAAGAGCTCCTACAATGAGCAGTTCTTC.

The V gene is TRBV5-6, the J gene TRBJ2-5; D remains unclear. V was cut by 0 bases and J by 7 bases, with 16 bases left in between. Per the germline V gene, CDR1 is SGHDT and CDR2 is YYEEEE. This CDR3 has 15 residues. Here the CDR3 reads CASSLVAVSIRTQYF. CDR3 coding DNA: TGTGCCAGCAGCTTGGTAGCAGTCTCAATCCGGACCCAGTACTTC.

The CDR3 region is CASTPIGQGRNIQYF. CDR3 coding DNA: TGTGCCAGCACCCCAATTGGACAGGGGAGGAACATTCAGTACTTC. V usage is TRBV6-5 and J usage is TRBJ2-4; 9 bases line up with TRBD1. CDR3 length equals 15 residues. Per the germline V gene, CDR1 is MNHEY and CDR2 is SVGAGI. J was trimmed by 7 bases and V by 7 bases; bases with no gene match: 11.

J is TRBJ2-6 and V is TRBV7-6; 7 nucleotides match TRBD1. The V and J ends lost 1 base and 0 bases, in that order; junction bases with no gene match: 3. Germline V gene lookup returns CDR1 SGHVS and CDR2 FNYEAQ. The CDR3 runs to 17 residues. The CDR3 DNA is TGTGCCAGCAGCTTAGGGACAGGAGTCTCTGGGGCCAACGTCCTGACTTTC. Its protein product is CASSLGTGVSGANVLTF. Combining the CDR3 with reference TRBV7-6 and TRBJ2-6 gives the whole variable domain GAGVSQSPRYKVTKRGQDVALRCDPISGHVSLYWYRQALGQGPEFLTYFNYEAQQDKSGLPNDRFSAERPEGSISTLTIQRTEQRDSAMYRCASSLGTGVSGANVLTFGAGSRLTVL.

With regard to this clone: This specimen includes other DNA sequences encoding the same CDR3. The DNA for the CDR3 is TGCGCCAGCAGCTCCGGGAGCTCCTACAATGAGCAGTTCTTC. Protein: CASSSGSSYNEQFF. The chain combines TRBV10-1 with TRBJ2-1; possibly TRBD2 for D (6 bases). The CDR3 length is 14 residues. The ends were cut back, 6 bases at V and 0 bases at J, with 9 bases in the middle. CDR1 is WNHNN and CDR2 is SYGVQD in the germline V gene (reference sequence).

This chain joins TRBV2 and TRBJ2-4; D is uncertain. The CDR3 covers 14 residues. Germline V gives CDR1 SNHLY, CDR2 FYNNEI. V lost 2 bases and J lost 0, with 5 bases in between. CDR3 in amino acids: CASSETVAKNIQYF. CDR3 in DNA: TGTGCCAGCAGTGAAACTGTAGCCAAAAACATTCAGTACTTC. Together with reference TRBV2 and TRBJ2-4, the CDR3 gives the full variable domain: EPEVTQTPSHQVTQMGQEVILRCVPISNHLYFYWYRQILGQKVEFLVSFYNNEISEKSEIFDDQFSVERPDGSNFTLKIRSTKLEDSAMYFCASSETVAKNIQYFGAGTRLSVL.

The chain employs TRBV6-5 and TRBJ1-3; possibly TRBD1 for D (5 bases). Per the germline V gene, CDR1 is MNHEY and CDR2 is SVGAGI. This CDR3 is built from 14 residues. V dropped 6 bases and J dropped 3 bases, with 12 bases sitting between them. Here the CDR3 DNA reads TGTGCCAGCAGGGAACAGGTTTATGGAAACACCATATATTTT. This sequence encodes CASREQVYGNTIYF.

This clone appeared once. The J gene is TRBJ2-5, the V gene TRBV27; the match to TRBD2 covers 8 bases. Germline CDR1 reads MNHEY; CDR2 reads SMNVEV (reference sequence). Trimming took 2 bases from V and 5 from J; bases not matched to a gene: 10. The CDR3 extends over 16 amino acids. The CDR3 loop is CASSLGAGESGETQYF. The CDR3 DNA is TGTGCCAGCAGTTTAGGAGCGGGAGAGTCGGGGGAGACCCAGTACTTC.

This clone was seen more than once but under ten times. V gene TRBV7-2 combines with J gene TRBJ1-2; 8 nucleotides match TRBD1. The length of the CDR3 is 12 residues. CDR1 and CDR2 (germline): SGHTA, FQGNSA. J lost 6 bases, V lost 5 bases, and 2 bases had no gene match. CDR3 region: CASSPTGDGYTF. CDR3 nucleotides: TGTGCCAGCAGCCCGACAGGGGATGGCTACACCTTC.

The chain has TRBV9 and TRBJ2-2, with 10 bases identical to TRBD2. Germline CDR1 SGDLS, CDR2 YYNGEE. V was pared by 3 bases and J by 7 bases, with 15 bases of the junction left unmatched. The CDR3 totals 18 residues. The CDR3 reads CASSANLMLAGEDGELFF. The CDR3 DNA follows: TGTGCCAGCAGCGCCAACCTCATGCTAGCGGGAGAGGACGGGGAGCTGTTTTTT.

The chain has TRBV28 and TRBJ2-6; D is unresolved. Germline values: CDR1 MDHEN, CDR2 SYDVKM. The ends were cut back, 2 bases at V and 0 bases at J, with 8 bases in the middle. The CDR3 has 16 residues. This chain's CDR3 is CASSLGSPSGANVLTF. DNA for the CDR3: TGTGCCAGCAGTTTAGGCAGTCCCTCTGGGGCCAACGTCCTGACTTTC. The entire variable domain, with the rest obtained from reference TRBV28 and TRBJ2-6, is as follows: DVKVTQSSRYLVKRTGEKVFLECVQDMDHENMFWYRQDPGLGLRLIYFSYDVKMKEKGDIPEGYSVSREKKERFSLILESASTNQTSMYLCASSLGSPSGANVLTFGAGSRLTVL.

In this sample, this clone turned up once. CDR3 in amino acids: CASRPPGLDTGELFF. The CDR3 nucleotides read TGTGCCAGCAGGCCCCCGGGACTAGACACCGGGGAGCTGTTTTTT. The chain uses TRBV2 and TRBJ2-2, with TRBD2 identical over 8 bases. Germline assignment: CDR1 SNHLY and CDR2 FYNNEI. The V and J ends lost 6 bases and 3 bases, in that order; junction bases with no gene match: 6. This CDR3 is 15 amino acids long.

The chain is built from TRBV2 and TRBJ2-1; D possibly corresponds to TRBD1 (6 bases). Germline V gives CDR1 SNHLY, CDR2 FYNNEI. CDR3 length equals 13 residues. V was shortened by 6 bases and J by 4 bases, with 10 bases between the two germline ends. CDR3 DNA: TGTGCCAGCAGCCTTGACAGGTACAATGAGCAGTTCTTC. Amino acid sequence: CASSLDRYNEQFF.

The chain employs TRBV7-9 and TRBJ2-7, with 11 bases lining up with TRBD2. Germline-derived CDR1 and CDR2 are SEHNR and FQNEAQ (reference sequence). The CDR3 sequence is 15 residues long. With V trimmed by 5 bases and J by 6 bases, 9 bases remained unmatched. CDR3 amino acids: CASSVSGRALREQYF. The CDR3 DNA reads TGTGCCAGCAGCGTTAGCGGGAGGGCCCTCCGCGAGCAGTACTTC.

The CDR3 region is CASSALAGTLAKNIQYF. CDR3 nucleotide sequence: TGTGCCAGCAGTGCGCTAGCGGGGACCCTAGCCAAAAACATTCAGTACTTC. The chain links TRBV6-1 to TRBJ2-4; 9 positions match TRBD2. The CDR3 loop spans 17 amino acids. CDR1 is MNHNS and CDR2 is SASEGT in the germline V gene. The J segment lost 0 bases and the V segment lost 4 bases, leaving 7 bases of the junction unmatched.

The chain combines TRBV28 with TRBJ2-2, with 7 bases lining up with TRBD2. V trimming: 5 bases; J trimming: 4 bases; junction bases outside the gene matches: 7. The CDR3 has 15 amino acids. Germline lookup yields CDR1 MDHEN and CDR2 SYDVKM. The CDR3 sequence is CASSPLAEITGELFF. Written as DNA, the CDR3 is TGTGCCAGCAGTCCCCTAGCGGAGATCACCGGGGAGCTGTTTTTT.

Details on this clone: Other DNA variants within this sample encode the same CDR3. The chain carries TRBV6-5 and TRBJ2-1; D not resolved. The germline V gene encodes CDR1 MNHEY and CDR2 SVGAGI. The CDR3 loop spans 13 amino acids. Trimming stripped 0 bases from V and 4 bases from J, with 4 bases between. The CDR3 region has the DNA TGTGCCAGCAGTTACTCGGGGTACAATGAGCAGTTCTTC. It is translated as CASSYSGYNEQFF.

The CDR3 DNA reads TGTGCCAGCAGCCTGGGACCCGCACAAGAGACCCAGTACTTC. This gives the protein CASSLGPAQETQYF. The V call is TRBV2, the J call TRBJ2-5; perhaps D is TRBD1 or TRBD2 (5 bases each). CDR1 and CDR2 from the germline V gene are SNHLY and FYNNEI. The CDR3 is made up of 14 amino acids. The V and J ends lost 6 bases and 2 bases respectively, with 13 bases between them.

J is TRBJ1-2 and V is TRBV2, with 8 nucleotides matching TRBD1. The CDR3 is 15 amino acids. The germline gives CDR1 SNHLY, CDR2 FYNNEI. Trimming removed 1 base from V and 5 bases from J; junction bases left unmatched: 6. The CDR3 loop reads CASSEGSGGWYGYTF. In nucleotides, the CDR3 is TGTGCCAGCAGTGAAGGGTCAGGGGGCTGGTATGGCTACACCTTC. Drawing the rest from reference TRBV2 and TRBJ1-2, the complete variable domain is EPEVTQTPSHQVTQMGQEVILRCVPISNHLYFYWYRQILGQKVEFLVSFYNNEISEKSEIFDDQFSVERPDGSNFTLKIRSTKLEDSAMYFCASSEGSGGWYGYTFGSGTRLTVV.

This chain connects TRBV29-1 to TRBJ2-5; 10 nucleotides line up with TRBD2. This CDR3 is built from 17 residues. V lost 0 bases to trimming and J lost 2 bases; unmatched junction nucleotides: 9. Germline V gene sequence: CDR1 SQVTM, CDR2 ANQGSEA. The CDR3 reads CSVEDQKLAGAQETQYF. CDR3 bases: TGCAGCGTTGAAGATCAAAAGCTAGCGGGAGCACAAGAGACCCAGTACTTC. Full variable domain (missing parts from reference TRBV29-1 and TRBJ2-5): SAVISQKPSRDICQRGTSLTIQCQVDSQVTMMFWYRQQPGQSLTLIATANQGSEATYESGFVIDKFPISRPNLTFSTLTVSNMSPEDSSIYLCSVEDQKLAGAQETQYFGPGTRLLVL.

This rearrangement joins TRBV6-5 to TRBJ2-1, with a weak D call TRBD1 (6 bases). The length of the CDR3 is 13 residues. The V end lost 5 bases, the J end lost 4 bases, and 9 bases lay between the germline ends. Germline V gene sequence: CDR1 MNHEY, CDR2 SVGAGI. CDR3 protein: CASSPDSYNEQFF. In DNA form, the CDR3 reads TGTGCCAGCAGTCCGGACAGTTACAATGAGCAGTTCTTC.

The CDR3, as DNA: TGTGCCAGCAGAGACAATGAGCAGTTCTTC. This gives the protein CASRDNEQFF. The chain joins TRBV6-6 to TRBJ2-1; D gene ambiguous. The V end lost 6 bases, the J end lost 5 bases, and 2 bases lay between the germline ends. The CDR3 sequence is 10 residues long. Germline-derived CDR1 and CDR2 are MNHNY and SVGAGI (reference sequence).

The CDR3 spells CASSVSWTANYGYTF. The CDR3 DNA reads TGTGCCAGCAGCGTCTCGTGGACAGCTAACTATGGCTACACCTTC. This chain links TRBV9 with TRBJ1-2; a possible D gene is TRBD1 (6 bases). CDR3 length: 15 amino acids. Trimming removed 2 bases at V and 0 bases at J, with 11 bases between. Germline V gene lookup returns CDR1 SGDLS and CDR2 YYNGEE.